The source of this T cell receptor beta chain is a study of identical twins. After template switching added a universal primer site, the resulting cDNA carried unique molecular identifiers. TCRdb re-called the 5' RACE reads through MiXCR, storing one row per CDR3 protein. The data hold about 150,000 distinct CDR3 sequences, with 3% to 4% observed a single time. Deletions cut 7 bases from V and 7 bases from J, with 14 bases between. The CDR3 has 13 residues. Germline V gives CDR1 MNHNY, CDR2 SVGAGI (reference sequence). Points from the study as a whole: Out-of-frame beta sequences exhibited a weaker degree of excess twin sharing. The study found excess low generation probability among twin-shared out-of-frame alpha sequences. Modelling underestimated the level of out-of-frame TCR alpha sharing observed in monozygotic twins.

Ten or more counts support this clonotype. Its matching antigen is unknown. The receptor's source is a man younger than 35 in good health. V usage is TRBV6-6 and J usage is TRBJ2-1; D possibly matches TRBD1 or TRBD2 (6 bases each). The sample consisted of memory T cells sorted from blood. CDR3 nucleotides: TGTGCCAGCACCGAACGGGGGCCTAATGAGCAGTTCTTC. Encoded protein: CASTERGPNEQFF.